This T cell receptor beta chain was observed in a study of T cell changes during pregnancy in multiple sclerosis. The protocol was immunoSEQ multiplex PCR, while the TCRdb copy is restricted to in-frame clones and leaves out a portion. The sample consists of tens of thousands of clones, roughly nine tenths of them appearing once. The germline V gene has CDR1 SGHNT and CDR2 YENEEA. The CDR3 runs to 13 residues. V was shortened by 0 bases and J by 4 bases, with 4 bases between the two germline ends. Sequencing used CD8+ T cells from peripheral blood mononuclear cells, obtained in the second trimester of pregnancy. The sequence came from a female donor with multiple sclerosis, enrolled in a pregnancy study. The chain uses TRBV11-3 and TRBJ2-4; D not certain. The CDR3 DNA sequence: TGTGCCAGCAGCTTAGACCCGAAAAACATTCAGTACTTC. Its translation: CASSLDPKNIQYF.